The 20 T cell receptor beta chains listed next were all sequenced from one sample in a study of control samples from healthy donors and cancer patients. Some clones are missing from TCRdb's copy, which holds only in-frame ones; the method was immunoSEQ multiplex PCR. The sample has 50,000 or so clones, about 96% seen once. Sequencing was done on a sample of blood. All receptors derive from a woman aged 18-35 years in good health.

DNA of the CDR3: TGTGCCAGCAGTTACGGAGGTTCTAATGAAAAACTGTTTTTT. Residues: CASSYGGSNEKLFF. The chain joins TRBV6-5 to TRBJ1-4, with D hard to call. Germline lookup yields CDR1 MNHEY and CDR2 SVGAGI. V was shortened by 2 bases and J by 3 bases, with 7 bases between the two germline ends. The CDR3 extends over 14 amino acids.

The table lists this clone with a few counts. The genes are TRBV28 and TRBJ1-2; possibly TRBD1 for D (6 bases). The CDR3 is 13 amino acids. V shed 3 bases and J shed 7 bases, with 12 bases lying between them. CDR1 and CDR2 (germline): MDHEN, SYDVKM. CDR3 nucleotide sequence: TGTGCCAGCAGTTTCGGACAGTTCTCTGGCTACACCTTC. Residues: CASSFGQFSGYTF.

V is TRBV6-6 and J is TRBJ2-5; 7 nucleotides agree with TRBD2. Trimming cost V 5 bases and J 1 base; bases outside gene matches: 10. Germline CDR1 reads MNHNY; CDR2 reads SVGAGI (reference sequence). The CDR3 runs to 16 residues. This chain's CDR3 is CASSQSLAAIQETQYF. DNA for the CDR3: TGTGCCAGCAGTCAGTCCCTAGCGGCCATCCAAGAGACCCAGTACTTC.

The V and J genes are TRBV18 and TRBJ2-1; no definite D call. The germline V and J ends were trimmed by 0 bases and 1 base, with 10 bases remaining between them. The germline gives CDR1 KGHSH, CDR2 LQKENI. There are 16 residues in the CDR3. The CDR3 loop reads CASSPPASASYNEQFF. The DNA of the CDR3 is TGTGCCAGCTCACCACCGGCCTCGGCTTCCTACAATGAGCAGTTCTTC. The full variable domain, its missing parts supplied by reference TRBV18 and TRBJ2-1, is NAGVMQNPRHLVRRRGQEARLRCSPMKGHSHVYWYRQLPEEGLKFMVYLQKENIIDESGMPKERFSAEFPKEGPSILRIQQVVRGDSAAYFCASSPPASASYNEQFFGPGTRLTVL.

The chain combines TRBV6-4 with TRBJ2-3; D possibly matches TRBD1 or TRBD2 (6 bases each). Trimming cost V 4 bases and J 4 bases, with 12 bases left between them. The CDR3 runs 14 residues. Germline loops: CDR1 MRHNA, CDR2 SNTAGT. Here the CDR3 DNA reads TGTGCCAGCAGTGCCTCAGGGGAGGCAGATACGCAGTATTTT. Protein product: CASSASGEADTQYF.

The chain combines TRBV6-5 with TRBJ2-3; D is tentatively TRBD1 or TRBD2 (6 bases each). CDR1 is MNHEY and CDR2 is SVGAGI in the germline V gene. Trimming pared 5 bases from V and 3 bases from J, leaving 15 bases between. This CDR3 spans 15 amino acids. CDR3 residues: CASSRQGGRTDTQYF. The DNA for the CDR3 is TGTGCCAGCAGTCGGCAAGGGGGGCGAACAGATACGCAGTATTTT.

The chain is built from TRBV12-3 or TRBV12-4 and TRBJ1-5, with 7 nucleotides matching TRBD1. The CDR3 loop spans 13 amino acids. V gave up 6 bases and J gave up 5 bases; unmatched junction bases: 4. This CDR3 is CASRDRVDQPQHF. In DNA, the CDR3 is TGTGCCAGCAGAGACAGGGTAGATCAGCCCCAGCATTTT.

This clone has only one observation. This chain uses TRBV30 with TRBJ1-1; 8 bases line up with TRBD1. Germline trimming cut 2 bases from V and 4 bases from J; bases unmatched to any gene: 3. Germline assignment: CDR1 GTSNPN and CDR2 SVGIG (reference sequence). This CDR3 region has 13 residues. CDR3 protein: CAWSTQGGTEAFF. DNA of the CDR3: TGTGCCTGGAGTACACAGGGGGGCACTGAAGCTTTCTTT.

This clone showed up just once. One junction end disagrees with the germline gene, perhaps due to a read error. CDR3 DNA sequence: TGTGCCAGCAGGGAAGAAGCGGGGCGGGGATATACGCAGTATTTT. Its protein product is CASREEAGRGYTQYF. V usage is TRBV2 and J usage is TRBJ2-3; the match to TRBD2 covers 7 bases. CDR1 SNHLY and CDR2 FYNNEI come from the germline V gene. The CDR3 sequence is 15 residues long.

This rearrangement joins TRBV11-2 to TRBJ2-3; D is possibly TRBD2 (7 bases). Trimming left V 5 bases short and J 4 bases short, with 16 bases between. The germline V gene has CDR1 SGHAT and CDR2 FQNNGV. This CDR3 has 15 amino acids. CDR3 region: CASSPVGGPSDTQYF. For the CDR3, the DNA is TGTGCCAGCAGCCCCGTGGGGGGGCCCTCAGATACGCAGTATTTT. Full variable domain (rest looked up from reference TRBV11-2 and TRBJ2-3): EAGVAQSPRYKIIEKRQSVAFWCNPISGHATLYWYQQILGQGPKLLIQFQNNGVVDDSQLPKDRFSAERLKGVDSTLKIQPAKLEDSAVYLCASSPVGGPSDTQYFGPGTRLTVL.

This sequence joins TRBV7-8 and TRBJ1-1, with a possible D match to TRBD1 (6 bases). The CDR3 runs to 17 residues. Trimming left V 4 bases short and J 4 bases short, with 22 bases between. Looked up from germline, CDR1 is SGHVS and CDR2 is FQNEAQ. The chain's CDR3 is CASSSNRVFVASTEAFF. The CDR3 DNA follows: TGTGCCAGCAGCTCCAACAGGGTTTTCGTTGCTAGCACTGAAGCTTTCTTT. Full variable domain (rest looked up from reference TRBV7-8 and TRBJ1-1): GAGVSQSPRYKVAKRGQDVALRCDPISGHVSLFWYQQALGQGPEFLTYFQNEAQLDKSGLPSDRFFAERPEGSVSTLKIQRTQQEDSAVYLCASSSNRVFVASTEAFFGQGTRLTVV.

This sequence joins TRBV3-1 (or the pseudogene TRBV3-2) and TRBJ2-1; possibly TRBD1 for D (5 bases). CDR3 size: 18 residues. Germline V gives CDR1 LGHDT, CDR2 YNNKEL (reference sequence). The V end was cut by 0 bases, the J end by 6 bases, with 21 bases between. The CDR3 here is CASSQDLSGRGKRNEQFF. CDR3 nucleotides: TGTGCCAGCAGCCAAGATTTATCAGGGCGCGGTAAACGCAATGAGCAGTTCTTC.

CDR3 in amino acids: CASSPRQTGELFF. CDR3 DNA: TGTGCCAGCTCACCAAGACAGACCGGGGAGCTGTTTTTT. This rearrangement joins TRBV18 to TRBJ2-2; possible D gene TRBD1, 5 bases. Germline V gene sequence: CDR1 KGHSH, CDR2 LQKENI. V lost 2 bases and J 5 bases, leaving 6 bases between the germline ends. This CDR3 region has 13 residues.

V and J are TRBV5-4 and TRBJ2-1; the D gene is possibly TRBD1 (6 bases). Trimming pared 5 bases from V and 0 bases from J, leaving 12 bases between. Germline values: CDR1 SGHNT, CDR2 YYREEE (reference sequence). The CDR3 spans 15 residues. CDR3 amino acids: CASSWGTPSYNEQFF. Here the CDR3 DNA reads TGTGCCAGCAGTTGGGGGACACCCTCCTACAATGAGCAGTTCTTC.

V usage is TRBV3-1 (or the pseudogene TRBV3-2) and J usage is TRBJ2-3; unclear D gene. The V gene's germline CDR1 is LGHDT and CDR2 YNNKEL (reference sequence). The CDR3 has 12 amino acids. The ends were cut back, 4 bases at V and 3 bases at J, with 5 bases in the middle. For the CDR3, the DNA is TGTGCCAGCAGCCCGCAAACAGATACGCAGTATTTT. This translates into CASSPQTDTQYF.

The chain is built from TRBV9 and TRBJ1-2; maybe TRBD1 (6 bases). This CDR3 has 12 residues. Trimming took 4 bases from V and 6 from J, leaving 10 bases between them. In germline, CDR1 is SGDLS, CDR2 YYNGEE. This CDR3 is CASSRGQDGYTF. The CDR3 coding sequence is TGTGCCAGCAGCCGGGGGCAGGATGGCTACACCTTC.

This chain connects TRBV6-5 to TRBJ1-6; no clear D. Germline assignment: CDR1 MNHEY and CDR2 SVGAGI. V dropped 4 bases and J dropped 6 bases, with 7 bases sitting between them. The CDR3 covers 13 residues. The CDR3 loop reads CASSSPINSPLHF. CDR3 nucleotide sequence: TGTGCCAGCAGTTCTCCTATTAATTCACCCCTCCACTTT.

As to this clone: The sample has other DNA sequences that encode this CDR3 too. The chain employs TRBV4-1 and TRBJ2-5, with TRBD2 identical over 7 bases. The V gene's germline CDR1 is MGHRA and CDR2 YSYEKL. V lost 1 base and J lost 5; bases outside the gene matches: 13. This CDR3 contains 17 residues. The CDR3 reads CASSQARGVGAGETQYF. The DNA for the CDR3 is TGCGCCAGCAGCCAAGCACGGGGGGTAGGGGCGGGGGAGACCCAGTACTTC.

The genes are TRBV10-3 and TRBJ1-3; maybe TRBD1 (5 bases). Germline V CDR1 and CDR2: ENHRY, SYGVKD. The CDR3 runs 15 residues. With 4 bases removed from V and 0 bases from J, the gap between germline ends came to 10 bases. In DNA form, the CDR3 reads TGTGCCATCAGTGCAGGGCAGGCCTCTGGAAACACCATATATTTT. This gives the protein CAISAGQASGNTIYF.

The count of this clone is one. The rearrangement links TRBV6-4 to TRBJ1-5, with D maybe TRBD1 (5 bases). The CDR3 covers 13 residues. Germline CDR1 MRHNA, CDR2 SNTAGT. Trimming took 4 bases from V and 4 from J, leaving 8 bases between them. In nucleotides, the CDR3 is TGTGCCAGCAGTGCGGGGGAAAATCAGCCCCAGCATTTT. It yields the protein CASSAGENQPQHF.